The 18 T cell receptor beta chains presented below share a single source sample, sequenced in a study of beta chain features in type 1 diabetes. Findings and limits, study-wide: A moderate, significant TCRB CDR3 shortening appeared in type 1 diabetes across four CD4+ subsets.

Of the isolated RNA, all was reverse transcribed, and so the sequenced material was expressed TCRB transcripts. Some clones are missing from TCRdb's copy, which holds only in-frame ones; the method was immunoSEQ multiplex PCR. The repertoire holds roughly 53,000 clones, with 42% as singletons. No antigen is known for these receptors. The specimen was Tregs from blood. Every receptor here comes from a man younger than 40 with type 1 diabetes.

This clone has only a few counts. Other nucleotide sequences from this sample produce the same CDR3. The gene calls are TRBV15 and TRBJ1-5; tentative D call: TRBD1 (5 bases). The CDR3 totals 12 residues. CDR1 LNHNV and CDR2 YYDKDF come from the germline V gene (reference sequence). Between the trimmed V and J ends, which lost 5 bases and 3 bases, there was a span of 5 bases. CDR3 sequence reads: CATSGHNQPQHF. The CDR3 coding sequence is TGTGCCACCAGCGGACACAATCAGCCCCAGCATTTT.

In this sample, this clone turned up a few times. The chain has TRBV7-2 and TRBJ2-5, with 10 bases identical to TRBD2. The germline gives CDR1 SGHTA, CDR2 FQGNSA. The CDR3 loop spans 12 amino acids. The ends lost 5 bases at V and 14 bases at J; junction bases unmatched: 8. The CDR3 sequence is CASSRGLAERYF. Written as DNA, the CDR3 is TGTGCCAGCAGCCGCGGACTAGCGGAACGATACTTC.

This clone has only a few counts. The rearrangement uses TRBV6-5 and TRBJ1-2, with D possibly matching TRBD1 (5 bases). Germline CDR1 is MNHEY and CDR2 is SVGAGI. The CDR3 is made up of 11 amino acids. CDR3 DNA sequence: TGTGCGACCAGCGCGGGGCTGGGCTACACCTTC. Its translation: CATSAGLGYTF.

V usage is TRBV10-3 and J usage is TRBJ1-1, with TRBD1 matching 7 bases. This CDR3 comprises 13 residues. The V and J ends lost 10 bases and 2 bases, in that order; junction bases with no gene match: 7. CDR1 ENHRY and CDR2 SYGVKD come from the germline V gene. As DNA, the CDR3 is TGTGCCACGGCGGGACAGACTAACACTGAAGCTTTCTTT. Its translation is CATAGQTNTEAFF.

The CDR3 DNA reads as TGTGCCAGCAGCGAACAGGGGACTGATAATGGCTACACCTTC. Protein: CASSEQGTDNGYTF. The chain has TRBV7-3 and TRBJ1-2; TRBD1 aligns across 7 bases. CDR3 length equals 14 residues. The ends lost 5 bases at V and 6 bases at J; junction bases unmatched: 9. Per the germline V gene, CDR1 is SGHTA and CDR2 is FQGTGA.

CDR3 nucleotides: TGCGCCAGCACCCTGAATATAGCGGAGAAGACCGGGGAGCTGTTTTTT. Amino acids: CASTLNIAEKTGELFF. The chain links TRBV10-1 to TRBJ2-2, with D possibly being TRBD2 (6 bases). V was trimmed by 7 bases and J by 5 bases, leaving 20 bases between them. The length of the CDR3 is 16 residues. Germline-derived CDR1 and CDR2 are WNHNN and SYGVQD (reference sequence).

This clone occurred a few times. V and J are TRBV7-3 and TRBJ2-1; 9 nucleotides match TRBD2. Germline loops: CDR1 SGHTA, CDR2 FQGTGA. The CDR3 loop spans 15 amino acids. Losses at the gene ends were 3 bases for V and 4 bases for J; bases not matched to a gene: 4. The CDR3 nucleotides are TGTGCCAGCAGCTTGACTAGCGGAGATTACAATGAGCAGTTCTTC. Residues: CASSLTSGDYNEQFF.

V gene TRBV7-2 combines with J gene TRBJ2-2; 7 nucleotides align to TRBD1. CDR3 length equals 14 residues. Trimming took 5 bases from V and 7 from J; bases not matched to a gene: 7. CDR1 and CDR2 from the germline V gene are SGHTA and FQGNSA. DNA for the CDR3: TGTGCCAGCAGCGATGGACAGGCGAGCGGGGAGCTGTTTTTT. This encodes CASSDGQASGELFF.

On this clone: The junction and the germline gene differ at one end; a read error may be behind it. The chain links TRBV7-9 to TRBJ2-6, with a possible D match to TRBD2 (6 bases). Germline V gene data show CDR1 as SEHNR and CDR2 as FQNEAQ (reference sequence). This CDR3 comprises 15 residues. The CDR3 nucleotides are TGTGCCAGCAGCCTTACGGGGGTCGGGGCCAACGTCCCGACTTTC. It encodes CASSLTGVGANVPTF.

The chain links TRBV5-1 to TRBJ1-2, with 10 bases lining up with TRBD1. This CDR3 region has 18 residues. Germline CDR1 is SGHRS and CDR2 is YFSETQ. The V gene end was trimmed by 4 bases and the J gene end by 4 bases; junction bases not matched to a gene: 16. The CDR3 reads CASSLQNIGTGDSYGYTF. CDR3 nucleotide sequence: TGCGCCAGCAGCCTACAGAATATCGGGACAGGGGATAGCTATGGCTACACCTTC.

This clone was detected a few times. The gene calls are TRBV5-1 and TRBJ2-3, with a weak D call TRBD2 (7 bases). V was trimmed by 0 bases and J by 4 bases, leaving 18 bases between them. The CDR3 runs to 17 residues. Germline V CDR1 and CDR2: SGHRS, YFSETQ. The CDR3 loop is CASSLGASGWGPDTQYF. The CDR3 region has the DNA TGCGCCAGCAGCTTGGGCGCTAGCGGATGGGGGCCAGATACGCAGTATTTT. The variable domain in full, completed from reference TRBV5-1 and TRBJ2-3, reads KAGVTQTPRYLIKTRGQQVTLSCSPISGHRSVSWYQQTPGQGLQFLFEYFSETQRNKGNFPGRFSGRQFSNSRSEMNVSTLELGDSALYLCASSLGASGWGPDTQYFGPGTRLTVL.

The chain joins TRBV30 to TRBJ2-2; 8 nucleotides agree with TRBD2. The trim removed 4 bases at V and 1 base at J, leaving 2 bases unmatched. CDR1 is GTSNPN and CDR2 is SVGIG in the germline V gene (reference sequence). The CDR3 loop spans 14 amino acids. The CDR3 sequence is CAWKAGVNTGELFF. The CDR3 region has the DNA TGTGCCTGGAAAGCGGGAGTGAACACCGGGGAGCTGTTTTTT.

The chain couples TRBV4-2 to TRBJ2-3, with 9 positions matching TRBD2. Germline CDR1 is LGHNA and CDR2 is YNFKEQ. V lost 4 bases, J lost 0 bases, and 2 bases stayed unmatched. The CDR3 has 15 amino acids. CDR3 in amino acids: CASSPGLASTDTQYF. As DNA, the CDR3 is TGTGCCAGCAGCCCGGGACTAGCTAGCACAGATACGCAGTATTTT.

J is TRBJ2-7 and V is TRBV5-4, with TRBD1 matching 12 bases. J lost 3 bases, V lost 4 bases, and 14 bases had no gene match. CDR1 SGHNT and CDR2 YYREEE come from the germline V gene (reference sequence). The CDR3 length is 18 residues. CDR3 protein: CASSQDRGTGGFGYEQYF. The CDR3 DNA follows: TGTGCCAGCAGCCAAGATCGTGGGACAGGGGGCTTCGGCTACGAGCAGTACTTC. Full variable domain (remainder filled in from reference TRBV5-4 and TRBJ2-7): ETGVTQSPTHLIKTRGQQVTLRCSSQSGHNTVSWYQQALGQGPQFIFQYYREEENGRGNFPPRFSGLQFPNYSSELNVNALELDDSALYLCASSQDRGTGGFGYEQYFGPGTRLTVT.

The chain employs TRBV28 and TRBJ2-5, with D tentatively TRBD1 (5 bases). Germline V gene sequence: CDR1 MDHEN, CDR2 SYDVKM. The CDR3 covers 15 residues. The V and J ends lost 2 bases and 0 bases respectively, with 10 bases between them. The CDR3 sequence: CASSLGAAYQETQYF. Here the CDR3 DNA reads TGTGCCAGCAGTTTAGGGGCAGCGTACCAAGAGACCCAGTACTTC.

The V call is TRBV11-2, the J call TRBJ2-2, with 10 bases fitting TRBD2. V was clipped by 2 bases and J by 8 bases; unmatched bases: 8. This CDR3 region has 16 residues. Germline values: CDR1 SGHAT, CDR2 FQNNGV. For the CDR3, the DNA is TGTGCCAGCAGCTTATGGGCTAGCGGGGGACATGGGGAGCTGTTTTTT. Amino acid sequence: CASSLWASGGHGELFF.

This rearrangement joins TRBV10-3 to TRBJ1-1; D gene ambiguous. Trimming cost V 7 bases and J 1 base, with 10 bases left between them. This CDR3 has 13 amino acids. Germline V gene data show CDR1 as ENHRY and CDR2 as SYGVKD. The CDR3: CAINQQKNTEAFF. The CDR3 nucleotides read TGTGCCATCAATCAACAAAAGAACACTGAAGCTTTCTTT.

There are a few counts of this clone. The chain combines TRBV7-9 with TRBJ2-1; 11 bases align to TRBD2. The ends lost 5 bases at V and 5 bases at J; junction bases unmatched: 8. The CDR3 totals 16 residues. Germline CDR1 and CDR2: SEHNR and FQNEAQ (reference sequence). DNA for the CDR3: TGTGCCAGCAGCCCCGGAAGGACTAGCGGGCACAATGAGCAGTTCTTC. Translation: CASSPGRTSGHNEQFF. Variable domain in full (rest from reference TRBV7-9 and TRBJ2-1): DTGVSQNPRHKITKRGQNVTFRCDPISEHNRLYWYRQTLGQGPEFLTYFQNEAQLEKSRLLSDRFSAERPKGSFSTLEIQRTEQGDSAMYLCASSPGRTSGHNEQFFGPGTRLTVL.